A selection of T cell receptor beta chains follows, all from one sample in a study of regulatory T cells in long-lasting Graves disease. TCRdb itself ran the multiplex PCR reads through MiXCR, one entry per CDR3 protein. The data hold roughly 470,000 distinct CDR3 sequences, with around 21% observed a single time. Here the sequenced sample was peripheral blood mononuclear cells (PBMCs), taken when the disease was refractory, from a patient treated with antithyroid drugs. Receptors originate from a female donor with Graves disease. Each CDR3 is given with its conserved first and last residue. Each record gives: CDR3 protein, CDR3 DNA, V gene, D gene, clone size, CDR3 length, J gene. D genes are given only for firm matches. Size tells how often a clone was seen (once, few, many) or the class of an expanded clone, and some rows leave it out.

CASSPIWAGRFNYGYTF	TGTGCCAGCAGTCCCATCTGGGCAGGGAGGTTTAACTATGGCTACACCTTC	TRBV28	NA	many	17	TRBJ1-2
CSAPTRVVSGEQYF	TGCAGTGCTCCAACTAGGGTAGTGTCTGGCGAGCAGTACTTC	TRBV20-1	NA	once	14	TRBJ2-7
CASSTTGFANTGELFF	TGTGCCAGCAGTACCACGGGGTTCGCGAACACCGGGGAGCTGTTTTTT	TRBV7-9	NA	NA	16	TRBJ2-2
CASSLGHVQETQYF	TGTGCCAGCAGCTTAGGACACGTCCAAGAGACCCAGTACTTC	TRBV11-2	NA	NA	14	TRBJ2-5
CASSFQGASGRAGETQYF	TGTGCCAGCAGCTTTCAAGGGGCTAGCGGGAGGGCCGGTGAGACCCAGTACTTC	TRBV7-9	TRBD2	NA	18	TRBJ2-5
CSAPRSTESNQPQHF	TGCAGTGCTCCTCGATCGACGGAGAGCAATCAGCCCCAGCATTTT	TRBV20-1	NA	many	15	TRBJ1-5
CGEGSSNYGYTF	TGTGGCGAGGGCAGCTCTAACTATGGCTACACCTTC	TRBV2	NA	NA	12	TRBJ1-2
CSASVETTNTEAFF	TGCAGTGCTAGCGTAGAGACAACTAACACTGAAGCTTTCTTT	TRBV20-1	NA	NA	14	TRBJ1-1
CASRNSGVFVGDTEAFF	TGCGCCAGCCGTAATTCGGGGGTCTTCGTGGGGGACACTGAAGCTTTCTTT	TRBV10-1	NA	few	17	TRBJ1-1
CASRTVGAGETQYF	TGTGCCAGCAGAACCGTTGGGGCAGGGGAGACCCAGTACTTC	TRBV28	NA	many	14	TRBJ2-5
CAGSADSNYGYTF	TGTGCCGGCAGCGCTGACAGTAACTATGGCTACACCTTC	TRBV2	NA	NA	13	TRBJ1-2
CASGTDRGPLGYYGYTF	TGTGCCAGCGGTACAGACAGGGGCCCCCTGGGCTACTATGGCTACACCTTC	TRBV27	TRBD1	few	17	TRBJ1-2
CAWSWRQGEAFF	TGTGCCTGGAGTTGGAGACAGGGTGAAGCTTTCTTT	TRBV30	TRBD1	many	12	TRBJ1-1
CASSPWPGASSYEQYF	TGTGCCAGCAGTCCTTGGCCGGGAGCCAGCTCCTACGAGCAATACTTC	TRBV6-1	NA	many	16	TRBJ2-7
CASSYGTGNYGYTF	TGTGCCAGCAGCTATGGCACAGGGAACTATGGCTACACCTTC	TRBV7-9	NA	many	14	TRBJ1-2
CATSRRRAGQSSGNTIYF	TGTGCCACCAGCAGAAGAAGAGCGGGACAGAGCTCTGGAAACACCATATATTTT	TRBV15	TRBD1	many	18	TRBJ1-3
CSVRKGADYTF	TGCAGCGTCCGAAAGGGGGCTGACTACACCTTC	TRBV29-1	TRBD1	few	11	TRBJ1-2
CASSFRDRDYEQYF	TGTGCCAGCAGTTTCCGGGACAGGGACTACGAGCAGTACTTC	TRBV11-2	TRBD1	many	14	TRBJ2-7